The 25 T cell receptor beta chains in this list originate from one sample, sequenced in a study of T cell repertoires in cytomegalovirus infection. Their cognate antigens are unknown. Via MiXCR, TCRdb re-called the reads, giving one row per CDR3 protein. The table includes hundreds of thousands of distinct CDR3 sequences, about 30% detected once. This sample comprised cultured PBMCs, obtained from culture after CMV antigen stimulation. The receptors derive from a human donor in good health (CMV status not recorded). Some clones in this sample may be carry-over from other donors' samples.

In its sample, this clonotype was seen a few times. CDR3 sequence: CASSENSRQETQYF. As DNA, the CDR3 is TGTGCCAGCAGTGAGAATAGCAGGCAAGAGACCCAGTACTTC. V usage is TRBV25-1 and J usage is TRBJ2-5; D is unclear. Trimming pared 3 bases from V and 2 bases from J, leaving 10 bases between. CDR1 MGHDK and CDR2 SYGVNS come from the germline V gene. CDR3 size: 14 residues.

This clonotype was observed a handful of times. The CDR3 DNA follows: TGTGCCAGCAGTTACCCTTTAAGCGGAAATCCCTACGAGCAGTACTTC. Its protein is CASSYPLSGNPYEQYF. J is TRBJ2-7 and V is TRBV6-2 or TRBV6-3, with D maybe TRBD2 (5 bases). The CDR3 runs to 16 residues. V was pared by 2 bases and J by 2 bases, with 16 bases between. Germline lookup yields CDR1 MNHEY and CDR2 SVGEGT.

This clonotype has only one observation. The V call is TRBV14, the J call TRBJ2-1; 9 nucleotides line up with TRBD2. With V trimmed by 2 bases and J by 4 bases, 6 bases remained unmatched. Germline CDR1 and CDR2: SGHDN and FVKESK. The CDR3 is 16 residues long. CDR3 sequence: CASSQIGLATYNEQFF. As DNA, the CDR3 is TGTGCCAGCAGCCAAATCGGACTAGCGACGTACAATGAGCAGTTCTTC.

The CDR3 sequence is CASSQEAPTSGSSGELFF. The CDR3 DNA follows: TGCGCCAGCAGCCAAGAGGCCCCCACTAGCGGGAGTAGCGGGGAGCTGTTTTTT. The chain combines TRBV4-3 with TRBJ2-2; 11 nucleotides align to TRBD2. The V gene's germline CDR1 is LGHNA and CDR2 YSLEER. V gave up 0 bases and J gave up 7 bases; unmatched junction bases: 10. The CDR3 has 18 residues.

This clonotype was detected a few times. This chain uses TRBV4-1 with TRBJ2-1; D uncertain. Germline lookup yields CDR1 MGHRA and CDR2 YSYEKL. The CDR3 is 14 amino acids. Trimming left V 4 bases short and J 7 bases short, with 14 bases between. Here the CDR3 reads CASSPSGFDNEQFF. Written as DNA, the CDR3 is TGCGCCAGCAGCCCGAGTGGGTTTGATAATGAGCAGTTCTTC.

The J gene is TRBJ1-5, the V gene TRBV7-2, with unresolved D. The CDR3 extends over 15 amino acids. Germline CDR1 and CDR2: SGHTA and FQGNSA. Deletions cut 2 bases from V and 5 bases from J, with 13 bases between. The CDR3 here is CASSLLSVGDQPQHF. The CDR3 DNA is TGTGCCAGCAGCTTATTATCAGTTGGGGATCAGCCCCAGCATTTT.

J is TRBJ2-6 and V is TRBV19; unclear D gene. Trimming pared 10 bases from V and 9 bases from J, leaving 16 bases between. CDR1 and CDR2 (germline): LNHDA, SQIVND (reference sequence). The CDR3 has 13 residues. DNA of the CDR3: TGTGCCACCGGCCCCACTGGGAACAACGTCCTGACTTTC. This sequence encodes CATGPTGNNVLTF.

Note on this clonotype: Just one base apart from a much larger clone, this may be a read error. The chain combines TRBV7-2 with TRBJ2-2; maybe TRBD2 (5 bases). CDR1 and CDR2 (germline): SGHTA, FQGNSA. CDR3 length equals 14 residues. This CDR3 is CASSLRLYTGVLFF. In DNA form, the CDR3 reads TGTGCCAGCAGTCTAAGACTATACACCGGGGTGCTGTTTTTT.

The genes are TRBV6-2 or TRBV6-3 and TRBJ1-1; D gene uncertain. V was shortened by 6 bases and J by 0 bases, with 14 bases between the two germline ends. The germline CDR1 and CDR2 sequences are MNHEY and SVGEGT. The CDR3 spans 15 residues. The CDR3 DNA sequence: TGTGCCAGCAGAAAACACGGGAGTATGAACACTGAAGCTTTCTTT. Residues: CASRKHGSMNTEAFF.

This clonotype turned up a few times. The chain is built from TRBV4-1 and TRBJ1-1; TRBD1 is a possible D gene (6 bases). There are 14 residues in the CDR3. V lost 2 bases, J lost 1 base, and 8 bases lay in between. From germline, CDR1 is MGHRA and CDR2 YSYEKL. The CDR3 DNA follows: TGCGCCAGCAGCCAAAGGGGGTGGAACACTGAAGCTTTCTTT. It encodes CASSQRGWNTEAFF.

This clonotype showed up just a few times. V usage is TRBV7-6 and J usage is TRBJ1-1, with D uncertain. Trimming cost V 5 bases and J 0 bases, with 16 bases left between them. Germline loops: CDR1 SGHVS, CDR2 FNYEAQ. This CDR3 contains 16 residues. CDR3 protein: CASSRAGTEMNTEAFF. CDR3 nucleotides: TGTGCCAGCAGCCGAGCGGGAACCGAGATGAACACTGAAGCTTTCTTT.

The gene calls are TRBV12-3 or TRBV12-4 and TRBJ2-5, with 12 bases lining up with TRBD2. The CDR3 has 15 amino acids. V shed 6 bases, J shed 2 bases, and the junction held 4 bases outside the gene matches. CDR3 coding DNA: TGTGCCAGCAGGAGACTAGCGGGGGCACAAGAGACCCAGTACTTC. This sequence encodes CASRRLAGAQETQYF.

This clonotype was seen a few times. The CDR3 region is CASSLEGGEYNEQFF. The CDR3 DNA is TGTGCCAGCAGCTTAGAGGGCGGGGAGTACAATGAGCAGTTCTTC. The V call is TRBV7-2, the J call TRBJ2-1; possibly TRBD2 for D (6 bases). V was cut by 1 base and J by 4 bases, with 11 bases left in between. The CDR3 is 15 amino acids. The germline V gene encodes CDR1 SGHTA and CDR2 FQGNSA.

This clonotype was picked up a small number of times. The CDR3 spells CASSRGQGSDEQFF. The CDR3 nucleotides are TGTGCCAGCAGCCGAGGCCAGGGTAGTGATGAGCAGTTCTTC. The rearrangement uses TRBV12-3 or TRBV12-4 and TRBJ2-1; the D gene is possibly TRBD1 (5 bases). This CDR3 contains 14 residues. Trimming took off 6 bases at V and 8 bases at J, with 17 bases between the two ends.

The gene calls are TRBV6-1 and TRBJ1-1; D not certain. Germline lookup yields CDR1 MNHNS and CDR2 SASEGT. V lost 2 bases and J 3 bases, leaving 13 bases between the germline ends. The CDR3 consists of 15 residues. The CDR3 region is CASSELGSSYTEAFF. The CDR3 bases are TGTGCCAGCAGTGAACTAGGGTCCTCCTACACTGAAGCTTTCTTT.

The rearrangement uses TRBV20-1 and TRBJ2-7; 7 bases line up with TRBD2. The junction had 10 bases not matched to a gene; V was cut back by 3 bases and J by 5 bases. The CDR3 is 14 amino acids. Germline V gene sequence: CDR1 DFQATT, CDR2 SNEGSKA (reference sequence). CDR3 amino acids: CSARGGGPRDEQYF. In nucleotides, the CDR3 is TGCAGTGCTAGGGGGGGGGGACCGCGGGACGAGCAGTACTTC.

This clonotype was seen at least ten times. This chain links TRBV7-8 with TRBJ1-2; no definite D call. The V end lost 6 bases, the J end lost 5 bases, and 13 bases lay between the germline ends. Looked up from germline, CDR1 is SGHVS and CDR2 is FQNEAQ. The CDR3 length is 13 residues. The CDR3 region is CASRGREPYGYTF. The DNA for the CDR3 is TGTGCCAGCAGGGGCCGGGAACCATATGGCTACACCTTC.

This clonotype was found many times. The chain links TRBV7-2 to TRBJ1-5; D remains ambiguous. CDR3 size: 17 residues. The V gene lost 1 base and the J gene lost 2 bases, with 15 bases spanning the gap. The germline V gene has CDR1 SGHTA and CDR2 FQGNSA. CDR3 sequence reads: CASSLEGPQPGNQPQHF. CDR3 coding DNA: TGTGCCAGCAGCTTAGAGGGCCCTCAGCCTGGCAATCAGCCCCAGCATTTT. The full variable domain, completed using reference TRBV7-2 and TRBJ1-5, is GAGVSQSPSNKVTEKGKDVELRCDPISGHTALYWYRQSLGQGLEFLIYFQGNSAPDKSGLPSDRFSAERTGGSVSTLTIQRTQQEDSAVYLCASSLEGPQPGNQPQHFGDGTRLSIL.

At least ten counts were recorded for this clonotype. J is TRBJ2-5 and V is TRBV20-1; a possible D gene is TRBD2 (5 bases). This CDR3 is built from 16 residues. Germline V gene lookup returns CDR1 DFQATT and CDR2 SNEGSKA (reference sequence). The V and J ends lost 3 bases and 3 bases respectively, with 20 bases between them. The DNA of the CDR3 is TGCAGTGCTAGCCCCCGGGAATCTTTCGTCGAAGAGACCCAGTACTTC. This codes for CSASPRESFVEETQYF.

The sample holds a few counts of this clonotype. V is TRBV12-3 or TRBV12-4 and J is TRBJ2-1; 9 bases map to TRBD2. This CDR3 has 14 residues. Trimming at V came to 10 bases and at J to 3 bases, leaving 7 bases not matched to a gene. DNA of the CDR3: TGTGCCACGGAGGGGCGGGAGGGCTACAATGAGCAGTTCTTC. Amino acids: CATEGREGYNEQFF.

Details on this clonotype: One base away lies a much larger clone, so this may be a sequencing read error. The chain uses TRBV7-2 and TRBJ2-7; no clear D. V was trimmed by 5 bases and J by 3 bases, leaving 11 bases between them. The CDR3 consists of 13 residues. Germline V gives CDR1 SGHTA, CDR2 FQGNSA. CDR3 DNA: TGTGCCAGCAGCCCGGTAGAATACTACGAGCAGTACTTC. Amino acids: CASSPVEYYEQYF.

This clonotype was counted many times. This rearrangement joins TRBV7-2 to TRBJ2-5; 7 bases line up with TRBD2. CDR1 and CDR2 from the germline V gene are SGHTA and FQGNSA. Germline trimming cut 4 bases from V and 9 bases from J; bases unmatched to any gene: 11. This CDR3 comprises 14 residues. The CDR3: CASSSGLVISPQYF. The CDR3, as DNA: TGTGCCAGCAGCTCCGGACTAGTGATATCGCCCCAGTACTTC. Supplemented by reference TRBV7-2 and TRBJ2-5, the full variable domain reads GAGVSQSPSNKVTEKGKDVELRCDPISGHTALYWYRQSLGQGLEFLIYFQGNSAPDKSGLPSDRFSAERTGGSVSTLTIQRTQQEDSAVYLCASSSGLVISPQYFGPGTRLLVL.

The chain has TRBV12-3 or TRBV12-4 and TRBJ2-3; no clear D gene. V dropped 6 bases and J dropped 4 bases, with 8 bases sitting between them. This CDR3 is built from 12 residues. In nucleotides, the CDR3 is TGTGCCAGCAGCGCTGACGCAGATACGCAGTATTTT. Translating it yields CASSADADTQYF.

This clonotype was counted between two and nine times. This rearrangement joins TRBV19 to TRBJ1-2, with D unclear. Trimming shortened V by 7 bases and J by 7 bases, and 19 bases separated the two germline ends. The CDR3 contains 14 residues. In germline, CDR1 is LNHDA, CDR2 SQIVND (reference sequence). The CDR3 DNA is TGTGCCAGTAAGCCCACCGAGCCAGACGGTGGCTACACCTTC. Its translation is CASKPTEPDGGYTF.

This clonotype has a handful of counts. This chain connects TRBV11-2 to TRBJ2-1; 10 nucleotides match TRBD1. After removal of 3 bases from V and 8 bases from J, the junction contained 4 bases not matched to a gene. In germline, CDR1 is SGHAT, CDR2 FQNNGV. The CDR3 loop spans 14 amino acids. The CDR3 coding sequence is TGTGCCAGCAGCTTCCGGGACAGGGGAGATGAGCAGTTCTTC. It translates to CASSFRDRGDEQFF.